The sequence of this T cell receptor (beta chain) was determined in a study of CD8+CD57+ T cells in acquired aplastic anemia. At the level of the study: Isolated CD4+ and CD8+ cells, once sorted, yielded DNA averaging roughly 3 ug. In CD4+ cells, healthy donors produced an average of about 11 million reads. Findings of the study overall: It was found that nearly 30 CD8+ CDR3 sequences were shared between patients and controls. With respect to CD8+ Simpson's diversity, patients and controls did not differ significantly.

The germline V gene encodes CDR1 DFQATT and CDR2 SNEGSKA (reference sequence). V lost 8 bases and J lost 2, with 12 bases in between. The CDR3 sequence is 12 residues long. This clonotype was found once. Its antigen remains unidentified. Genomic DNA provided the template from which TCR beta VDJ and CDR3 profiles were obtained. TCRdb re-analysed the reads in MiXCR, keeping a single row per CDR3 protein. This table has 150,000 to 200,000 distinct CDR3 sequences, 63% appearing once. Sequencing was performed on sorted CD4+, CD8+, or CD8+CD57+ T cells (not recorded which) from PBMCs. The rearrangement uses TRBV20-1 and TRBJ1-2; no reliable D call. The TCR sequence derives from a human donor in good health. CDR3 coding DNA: TGCAGTTCTTTTCTTATAAACTATGGCTACACCTTC. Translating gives CSSFLINYGYTF.